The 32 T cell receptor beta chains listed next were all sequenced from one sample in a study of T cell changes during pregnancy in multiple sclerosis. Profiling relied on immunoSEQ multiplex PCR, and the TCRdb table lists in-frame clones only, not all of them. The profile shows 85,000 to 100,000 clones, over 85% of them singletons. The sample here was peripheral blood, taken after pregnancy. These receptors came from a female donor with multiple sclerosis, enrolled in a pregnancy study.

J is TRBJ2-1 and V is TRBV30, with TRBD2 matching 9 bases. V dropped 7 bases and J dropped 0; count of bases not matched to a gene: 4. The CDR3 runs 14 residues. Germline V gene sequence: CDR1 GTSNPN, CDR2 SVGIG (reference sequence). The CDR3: CALQTSGSYNEQFF. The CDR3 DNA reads TGTGCCTTGCAGACTAGCGGCTCCTACAATGAGCAGTTCTTC.

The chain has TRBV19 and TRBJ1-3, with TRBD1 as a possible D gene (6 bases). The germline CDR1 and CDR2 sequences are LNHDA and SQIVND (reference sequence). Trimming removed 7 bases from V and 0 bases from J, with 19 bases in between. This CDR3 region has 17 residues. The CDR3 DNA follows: TGTGCCAGTAATAGTTATGGGGGCAGGGACTCTGGAAACACCATATATTTT. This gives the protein CASNSYGGRDSGNTIYF.

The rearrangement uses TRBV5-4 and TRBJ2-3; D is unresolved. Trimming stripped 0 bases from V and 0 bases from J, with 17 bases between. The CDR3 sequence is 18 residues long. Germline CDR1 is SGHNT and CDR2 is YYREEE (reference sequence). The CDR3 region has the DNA TGTGCCAGCAGCTTGGGTCATTTGACATTTAAGAGCACAGATACGCAGTATTTT. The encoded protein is CASSLGHLTFKSTDTQYF.

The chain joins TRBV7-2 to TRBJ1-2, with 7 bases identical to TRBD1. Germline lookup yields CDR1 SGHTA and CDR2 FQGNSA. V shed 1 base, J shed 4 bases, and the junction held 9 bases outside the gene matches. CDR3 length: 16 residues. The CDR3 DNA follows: TGTGCCAGCAGCTTAGATGGCGGCAGGGGGACCTATGGCTACACCTTC. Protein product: CASSLDGGRGTYGYTF.

CDR3 DNA sequence: TGTGCCAGCAGCTACACTAGGGCAGATACGCAGTATTTT. This encodes CASSYTRADTQYF. The gene calls are TRBV7-2 and TRBJ2-3, with D maybe TRBD2 (5 bases). CDR1 and CDR2 (germline): SGHTA, FQGNSA. Trimming left V 4 bases short and J 4 bases short, with 9 bases between. This CDR3 region has 13 residues.

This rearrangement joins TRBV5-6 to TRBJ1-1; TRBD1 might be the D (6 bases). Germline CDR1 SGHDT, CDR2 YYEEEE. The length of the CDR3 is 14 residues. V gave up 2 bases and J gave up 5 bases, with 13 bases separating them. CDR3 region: CASSFAGAGTEAFF. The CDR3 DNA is TGTGCCAGCAGCTTCGCGGGGGCAGGAACTGAAGCTTTCTTT.

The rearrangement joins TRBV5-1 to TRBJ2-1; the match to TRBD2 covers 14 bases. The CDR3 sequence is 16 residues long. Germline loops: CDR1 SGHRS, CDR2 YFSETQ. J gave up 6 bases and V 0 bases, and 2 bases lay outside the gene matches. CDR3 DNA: TGCGCCAGCAGCTTGGGAGGGACTAGCGGGAGCAATGAGCAGTTCTTC. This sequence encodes CASSLGGTSGSNEQFF.

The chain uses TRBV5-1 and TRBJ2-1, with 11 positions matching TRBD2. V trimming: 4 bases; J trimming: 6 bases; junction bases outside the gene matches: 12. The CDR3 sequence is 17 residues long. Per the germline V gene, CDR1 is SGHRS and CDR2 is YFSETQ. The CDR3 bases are TGCGCCAGCAGCATCGGATCTGGACTAGCGGGTCTCAATGAGCAGTTCTTC. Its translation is CASSIGSGLAGLNEQFF. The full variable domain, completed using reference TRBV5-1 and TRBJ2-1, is KAGVTQTPRYLIKTRGQQVTLSCSPISGHRSVSWYQQTPGQGLQFLFEYFSETQRNKGNFPGRFSGRQFSNSRSEMNVSTLELGDSALYLCASSIGSGLAGLNEQFFGPGTRLTVL.

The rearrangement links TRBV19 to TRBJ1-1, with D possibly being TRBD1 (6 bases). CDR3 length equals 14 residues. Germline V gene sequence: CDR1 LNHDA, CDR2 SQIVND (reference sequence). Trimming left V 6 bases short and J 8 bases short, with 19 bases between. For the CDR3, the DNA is TGTGCCAGTAGGGCCAGGTGGGGGCAAGACGAAGCTTTCTTT. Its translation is CASRARWGQDEAFF.

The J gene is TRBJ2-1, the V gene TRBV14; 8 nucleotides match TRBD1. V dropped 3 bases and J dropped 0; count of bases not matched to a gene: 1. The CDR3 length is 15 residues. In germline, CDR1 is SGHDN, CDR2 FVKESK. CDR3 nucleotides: TGTGCCAGCAGCCAGGACAGGGCCTCCTACAATGAGCAGTTCTTC. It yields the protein CASSQDRASYNEQFF.

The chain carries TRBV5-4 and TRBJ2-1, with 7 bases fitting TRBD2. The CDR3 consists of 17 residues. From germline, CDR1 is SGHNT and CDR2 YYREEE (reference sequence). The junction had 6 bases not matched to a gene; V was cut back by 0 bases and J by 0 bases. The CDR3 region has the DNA TGTGCCAGCAGCTTGGGGTCTGGCGGGAGCTCCTACAATGAGCAGTTCTTC. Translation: CASSLGSGGSSYNEQFF.

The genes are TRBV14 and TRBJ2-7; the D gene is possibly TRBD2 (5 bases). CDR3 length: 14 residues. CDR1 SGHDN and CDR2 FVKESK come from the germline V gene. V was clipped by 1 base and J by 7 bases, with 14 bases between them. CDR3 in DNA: TGTGCCAGCAGCCAAGGGGGAGCTATGGGGGAGCAGTACTTC. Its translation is CASSQGGAMGEQYF.

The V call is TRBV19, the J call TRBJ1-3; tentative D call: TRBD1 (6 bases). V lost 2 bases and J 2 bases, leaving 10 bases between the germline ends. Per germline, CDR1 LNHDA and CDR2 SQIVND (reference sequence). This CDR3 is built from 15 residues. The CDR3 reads CASSILTGTGNTIYF. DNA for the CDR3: TGTGCCAGTAGTATACTTACAGGGACTGGAAACACCATATATTTT. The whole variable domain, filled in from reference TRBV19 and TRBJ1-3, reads DGGITQSPKYLFRKEGQNVTLSCEQNLNHDAMYWYRQDPGQGLRLIYYSQIVNDFQKGDIAEGYSVSREKKESFPLTVTSAQKNPTAFYLCASSILTGTGNTIYFGEGSWLTVV.

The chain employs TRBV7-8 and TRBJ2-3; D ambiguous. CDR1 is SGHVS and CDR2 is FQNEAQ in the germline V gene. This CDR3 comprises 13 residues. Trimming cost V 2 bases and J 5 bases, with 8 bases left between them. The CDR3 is CASSLSPRDTQYF. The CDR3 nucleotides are TGTGCCAGCAGCTTATCCCCCCGAGATACGCAGTATTTT.

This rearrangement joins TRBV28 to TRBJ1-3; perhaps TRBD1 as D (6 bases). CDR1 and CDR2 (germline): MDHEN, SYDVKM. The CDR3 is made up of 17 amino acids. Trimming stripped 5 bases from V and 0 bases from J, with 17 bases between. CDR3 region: CASSHTDRSDSGNTIYF. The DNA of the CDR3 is TGTGCCAGCAGTCATACCGACAGGAGCGACTCTGGAAACACCATATATTTT.

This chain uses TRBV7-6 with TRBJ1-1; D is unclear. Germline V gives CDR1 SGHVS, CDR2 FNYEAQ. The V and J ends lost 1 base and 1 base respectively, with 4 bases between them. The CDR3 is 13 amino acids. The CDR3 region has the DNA TGTGCCAGCAGCTTAGGCAGGAACACTGAAGCTTTCTTT. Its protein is CASSLGRNTEAFF.

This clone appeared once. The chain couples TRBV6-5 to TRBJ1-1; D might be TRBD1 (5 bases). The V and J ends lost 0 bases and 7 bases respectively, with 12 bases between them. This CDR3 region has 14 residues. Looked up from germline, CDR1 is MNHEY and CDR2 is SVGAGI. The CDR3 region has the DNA TGTGCCAGCAGTTACTCGGGACTCTTGGTTGAAGCTTTCTTT. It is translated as CASSYSGLLVEAFF.

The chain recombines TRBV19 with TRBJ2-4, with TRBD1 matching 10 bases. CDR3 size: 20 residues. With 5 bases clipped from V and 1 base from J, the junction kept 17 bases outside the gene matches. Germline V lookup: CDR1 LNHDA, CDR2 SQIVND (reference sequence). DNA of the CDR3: TGTGCCAGTAGTCTCACTACCCCCCTAACGGGACAGGGGGCCAAAAACATTCAGTACTTC. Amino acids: CASSLTTPLTGQGAKNIQYF.

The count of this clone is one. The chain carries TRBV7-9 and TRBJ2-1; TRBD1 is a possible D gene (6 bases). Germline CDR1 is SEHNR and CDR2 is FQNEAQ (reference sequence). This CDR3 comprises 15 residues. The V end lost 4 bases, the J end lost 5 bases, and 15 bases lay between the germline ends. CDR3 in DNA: TGTGCCAGCAGCTCAGGGGTGGGCCGGAACAATGAGCAGTTCTTC. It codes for CASSSGVGRNNEQFF. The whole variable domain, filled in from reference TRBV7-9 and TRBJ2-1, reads DTGVSQNPRHKITKRGQNVTFRCDPISEHNRLYWYRQTLGQGPEFLTYFQNEAQLEKSRLLSDRFSAERPKGSFSTLEIQRTEQGDSAMYLCASSSGVGRNNEQFFGPGTRLTVL.

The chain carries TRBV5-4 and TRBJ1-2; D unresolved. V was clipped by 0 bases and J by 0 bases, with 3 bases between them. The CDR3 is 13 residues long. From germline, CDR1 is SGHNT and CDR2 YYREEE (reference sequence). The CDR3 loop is CASSLAANYGYTF. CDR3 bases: TGTGCCAGCAGCTTGGCGGCTAACTATGGCTACACCTTC.

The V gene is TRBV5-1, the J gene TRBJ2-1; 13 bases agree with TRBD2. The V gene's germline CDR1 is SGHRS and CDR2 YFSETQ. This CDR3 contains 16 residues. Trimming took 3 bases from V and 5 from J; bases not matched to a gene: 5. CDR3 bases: TGCGCCAGCAGCTGGACCGGGACTAGCGGGAACAATGAGCAGTTCTTC. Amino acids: CASSWTGTSGNNEQFF.

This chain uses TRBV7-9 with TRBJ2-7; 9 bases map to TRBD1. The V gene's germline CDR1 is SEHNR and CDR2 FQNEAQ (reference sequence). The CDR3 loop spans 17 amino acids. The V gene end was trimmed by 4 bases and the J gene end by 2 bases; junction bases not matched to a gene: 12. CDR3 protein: CASSSIQGTGIPYEQYF. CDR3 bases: TGTGCCAGCAGCTCTATACAAGGGACAGGGATCCCCTACGAGCAGTACTTC.

CDR3 sequence (DNA): TGTGCCAGCAGTGGCCCCCGGGACAGGCAAAACTATGGCTACACCTTC. Translated: CASSGPRDRQNYGYTF. V usage is TRBV6-1 and J usage is TRBJ1-2; 8 nucleotides align to TRBD1. Germline V gene sequence: CDR1 MNHNS, CDR2 SASEGT. This CDR3 has 16 residues. V shed 4 bases, J shed 2 bases, and the junction held 9 bases outside the gene matches.

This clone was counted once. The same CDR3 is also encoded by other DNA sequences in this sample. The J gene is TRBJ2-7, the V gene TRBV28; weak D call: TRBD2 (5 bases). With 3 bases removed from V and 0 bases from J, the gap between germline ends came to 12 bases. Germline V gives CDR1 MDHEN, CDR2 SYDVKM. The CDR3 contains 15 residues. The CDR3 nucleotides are TGTGCCAGCAGTTTCCGGGGTGCGCTCTCCTACGAGCAGTACTTC. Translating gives CASSFRGALSYEQYF.

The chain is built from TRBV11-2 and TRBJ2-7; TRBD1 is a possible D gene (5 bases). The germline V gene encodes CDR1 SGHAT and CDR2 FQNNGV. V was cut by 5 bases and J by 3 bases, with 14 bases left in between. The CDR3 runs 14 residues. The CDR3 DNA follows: TGTGCCAGCAGCCGAAGGACACTTCACTACGAGCAGTACTTC. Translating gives CASSRRTLHYEQYF.

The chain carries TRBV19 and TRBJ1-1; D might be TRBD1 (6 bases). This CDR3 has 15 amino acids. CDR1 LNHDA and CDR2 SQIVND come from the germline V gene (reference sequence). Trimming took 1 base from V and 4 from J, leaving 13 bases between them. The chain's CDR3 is CASSIGAGGPTEAFF. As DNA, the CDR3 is TGTGCCAGTAGTATAGGGGCCGGGGGGCCCACTGAAGCTTTCTTT.

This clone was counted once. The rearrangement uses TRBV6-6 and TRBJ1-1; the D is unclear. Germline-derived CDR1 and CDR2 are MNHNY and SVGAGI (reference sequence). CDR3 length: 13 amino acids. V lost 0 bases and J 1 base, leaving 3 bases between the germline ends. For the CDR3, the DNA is TGTGCCAGCAGTTACTCTCGGAACACTGAAGCTTTCTTT. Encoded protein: CASSYSRNTEAFF.

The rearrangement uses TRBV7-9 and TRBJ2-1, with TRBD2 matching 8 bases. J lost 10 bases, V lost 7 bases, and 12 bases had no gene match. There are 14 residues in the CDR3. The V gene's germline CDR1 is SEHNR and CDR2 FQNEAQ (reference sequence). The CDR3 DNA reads TGTGCCAGCATCCCTCCGGCGGGAGGTTGGGAGCAGTTCTTC. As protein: CASIPPAGGWEQFF. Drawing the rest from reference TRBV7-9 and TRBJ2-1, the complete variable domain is DTGVSQNPRHKITKRGQNVTFRCDPISEHNRLYWYRQTLGQGPEFLTYFQNEAQLEKSRLLSDRFSAERPKGSFSTLEIQRTEQGDSAMYLCASIPPAGGWEQFFGPGTRLTVL.

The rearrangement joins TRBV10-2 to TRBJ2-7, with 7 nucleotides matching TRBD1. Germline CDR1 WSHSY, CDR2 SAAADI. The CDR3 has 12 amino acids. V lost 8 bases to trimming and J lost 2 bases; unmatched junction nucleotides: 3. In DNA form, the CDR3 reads TGCGCCAGCCTAACAGGGGCCTACGAGCAGTACTTC. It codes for CASLTGAYEQYF.

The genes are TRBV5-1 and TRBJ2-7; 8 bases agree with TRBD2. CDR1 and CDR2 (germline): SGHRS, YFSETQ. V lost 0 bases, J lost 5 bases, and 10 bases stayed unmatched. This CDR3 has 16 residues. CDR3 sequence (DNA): TGCGCCAGCAGCTTGGGAGCGGGAGAGGCTCGGGACGAGCAGTACTTC. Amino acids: CASSLGAGEARDEQYF. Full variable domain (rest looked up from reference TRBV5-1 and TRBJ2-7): KAGVTQTPRYLIKTRGQQVTLSCSPISGHRSVSWYQQTPGQGLQFLFEYFSETQRNKGNFPGRFSGRQFSNSRSEMNVSTLELGDSALYLCASSLGAGEARDEQYFGPGTRLTVT.

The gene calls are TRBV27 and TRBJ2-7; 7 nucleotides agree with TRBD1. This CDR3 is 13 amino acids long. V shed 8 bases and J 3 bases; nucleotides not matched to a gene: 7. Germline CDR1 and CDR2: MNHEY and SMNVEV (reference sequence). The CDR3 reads CASSSGQSYEQYF. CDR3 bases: TGTGCCAGCTCCTCGGGACAGAGCTACGAGCAGTACTTC.

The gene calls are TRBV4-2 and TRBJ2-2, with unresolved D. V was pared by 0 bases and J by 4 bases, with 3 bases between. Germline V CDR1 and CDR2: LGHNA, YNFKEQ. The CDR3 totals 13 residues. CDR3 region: CASSQDITGELFF. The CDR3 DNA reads TGTGCCAGCAGCCAAGACATCACCGGGGAGCTGTTTTTT.